These 6 T cell receptor beta chains share one sample of origin, sequenced in a study of long-term antiretroviral therapy in people with HIV. Survey level was the resolution at which the v3.0 immunoSEQ assay ran. TCRdb's table, derived via immunoSEQ multiplex PCR, lists solely in-frame clones and lacks some. The sample has 19,000 or so clones, more than 80% seen once; the top ten hold roughly a tenth. The sequenced sample was unsorted PBMCs, obtained 0.2 years after starting antiretroviral therapy. These receptors were collected from a woman aged 40 to 50 with HIV.

This chain uses TRBV10-2 with TRBJ2-5; the D call may be TRBD1 or TRBD2 (6 bases each). Germline CDR1 WSHSY, CDR2 SAAADI. The CDR3 sequence is 13 residues long. V lost 10 bases and J 5 bases, leaving 17 bases between the germline ends. CDR3 region: CATRRGVGETQYF. The CDR3 DNA is TGCGCCACCCGGAGGGGGGTAGGGGAGACCCAGTACTTC.

The V gene is TRBV7-9, the J gene TRBJ2-1; the D is unclear. Germline-derived CDR1 and CDR2 are SEHNR and FQNEAQ (reference sequence). With 4 bases removed from V and 10 bases from J, the gap between germline ends came to 5 bases. The CDR3 is made up of 10 amino acids. The CDR3 sequence: CASSSTEQFF. In DNA form, the CDR3 reads TGTGCCAGCAGCTCGACAGAGCAGTTCTTC. The full variable domain, in which reference TRBV7-9 and TRBJ2-1 provide the parts outside the CDR3, is DTGVSQNPRHKITKRGQNVTFRCDPISEHNRLYWYRQTLGQGPEFLTYFQNEAQLEKSRLLSDRFSAERPKGSFSTLEIQRTEQGDSAMYLCASSSTEQFFGPGTRLTVL.

The chain carries TRBV10-2 and TRBJ2-3, with 9 positions matching TRBD2. V lost 7 bases and J lost 3; bases outside the gene matches: 8. CDR3 length: 15 residues. Germline V lookup: CDR1 WSHSY, CDR2 SAAADI. The CDR3 coding sequence is TGCGCCAGCAAAGGACGGCTAGCGGGAACAGATACGCAGTATTTT. This codes for CASKGRLAGTDTQYF.

This clone was seen once. The gene calls are TRBV10-3 and TRBJ1-1; 10 positions match TRBD1. After removal of 6 bases from V and 10 bases from J, the junction contained 2 bases not matched to a gene. This CDR3 spans 11 amino acids. Germline CDR1 is ENHRY and CDR2 is SYGVKD. CDR3 in DNA: TGTGCCATCAGGGGGGACAGGGGAGCTTTCTTT. Translated: CAIRGDRGAFF.

The V gene is TRBV5-1, the J gene TRBJ1-2, with 10 positions matching TRBD1. The ends lost 0 bases at V and 8 bases at J; junction bases unmatched: 4. The CDR3 consists of 14 residues. The germline V gene has CDR1 SGHRS and CDR2 YFSETQ. The CDR3 reads CASSLGQGALGYTF. Written as DNA, the CDR3 is TGCGCCAGCAGCTTGGGACAGGGGGCATTGGGCTACACCTTC.

This rearrangement joins TRBV27 to TRBJ2-1, with 9 bases lining up with TRBD2. CDR3 length: 15 amino acids. CDR1 and CDR2 (germline): MNHEY, SMNVEV (reference sequence). Trimming cost V 4 bases and J 3 bases; bases outside gene matches: 4. The CDR3 reads CASSYSGGVYNEQFF. CDR3 sequence (DNA): TGTGCCAGCAGTTATAGCGGGGGCGTCTACAATGAGCAGTTCTTC.